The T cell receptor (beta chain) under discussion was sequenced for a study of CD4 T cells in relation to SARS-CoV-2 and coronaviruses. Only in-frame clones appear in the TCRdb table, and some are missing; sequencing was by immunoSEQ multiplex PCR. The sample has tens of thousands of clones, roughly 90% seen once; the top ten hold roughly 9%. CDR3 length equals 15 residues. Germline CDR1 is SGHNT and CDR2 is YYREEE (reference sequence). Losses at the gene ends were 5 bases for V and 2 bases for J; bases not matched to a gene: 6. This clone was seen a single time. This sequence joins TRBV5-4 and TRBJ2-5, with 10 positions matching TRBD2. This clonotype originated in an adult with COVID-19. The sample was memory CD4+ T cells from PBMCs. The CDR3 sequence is CASSLIAGGQETQYF. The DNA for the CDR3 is TGTGCCAGCAGTTTGATAGCGGGGGGACAAGAGACCCAGTACTTC.